Listed below are T cell receptor beta chains from one sample, sequenced in a study of CD8 T cells in ankylosing spondylitis. MiXCR, applied by TCRdb to the 5' RACE reads, yields one record per CDR3 protein. This sample has about 360,000 distinct CDR3 sequences, with about 15% found just once. The sample comprised blood, either unsorted or a sorted T cell fraction (not recorded which). The source is a male donor with ankylosing spondylitis or in good health (not recorded which). Each CDR3 is given with its conserved first and last residue. D genes are given only for firm matches. The size entry is marked missing in some rows and otherwise reads once, few, many or a size class.

-	-	TRBV3-1	TRBJ1-2	CASSLSDRAVTYGYTF	TGTGCCAGCAGCCTCTCCGACCGGGCGGTGACATATGGCTACACCTTC
few	TRBD2	TRBV7-6	TRBJ2-1	CASGPPGLAGPGYLF	TGTGCCAGCGGACCTCCGGGACTAGCGGGACCGGGGTACCTCTTC
-	-	TRBV7-2	TRBJ2-5	CASSLRGAGGLEGETQYF	TGTGCCAGCAGTTTACGCGGAGCAGGGGGACTCGAAGGGGAGACCCAGTACTTC
many	-	TRBV28	TRBJ2-4	CASRQGQAKNIQYF	TGTGCCAGCAGACAAGGACAGGCCAAAAACATTCAGTACTTC
few	-	TRBV5-5	TRBJ1-1	CASSLGSPGNTEAFF	TGTGCCAGCAGCTTGGGTTCACCAGGGAACACTGAAGCTTTCTTT
-	-	TRBV11-2	TRBJ2-4	CASSPDTSNIQYF	TGTGCCAGCAGTCCCGACACCTCAAACATTCAGTACTTC
few	-	TRBV5-1	TRBJ2-7	CASSLAQGRSYEQYF	TGCGCCAGCAGCTTGGCCCAGGGACGGTCCTACGAGCAGTACTTC
-	-	TRBV12-3/TRBV12-4	TRBJ1-2	CASSPRAYGYTF	TGTGCCAGCAGCCCCCGGGCCTATGGCTACACCTTC
few	-	TRBV12-5	TRBJ1-1	CASGLGPGVSAFF	TGTGCTAGTGGTTTGGGCCCAGGGGTTTCGGCTTTCTTT
-	-	TRBV3-1	TRBJ2-1	CASSQGLSSYNEQFF	TGTGCCAGCAGCCAAGGATTAAGCTCCTACAATGAGCAGTTCTTC
-	TRBD2	TRBV12-3/TRBV12-4	TRBJ2-5	CASSLALGGGETQYF	TGTGCCAGCAGTTTAGCGCTCGGGGGGGGAGAGACCCAGTACTTC
-	-	TRBV3-1	TRBJ2-3	CASSQRGASTDTQYF	TGTGCCAGCAGCCAACGCGGGGCTAGCACAGATACGCAGTATTTT
-	-	TRBV20-1	TRBJ2-1	CSAGTQGYSYNEQFF	TGCAGTGCTGGTACTCAGGGATACTCCTACAATGAGCAGTTCTTC
-	-	TRBV29-1	TRBJ1-2	CSASKGDNYGYTF	TGCAGCGCCTCGAAGGGAGATAACTATGGCTACACCTTC
few	-	TRBV5-1	TRBJ2-1	CASSLGALNNEQFF	TGCGCCAGCAGCTTGGGAGCTCTCAACAATGAGCAGTTCTTC
-	TRBD1	TRBV3-1	TRBJ1-5	CASSQGGTGGYQPQHF	TGTGCCAGCAGCCAAGGTGGGACAGGAGGCTATCAGCCCCAGCATTTT
once	-	TRBV20-1	TRBJ2-5	CSATDAGSGQSGTQYF	TGCAGTGCCACAGACGCAGGATCCGGACAATCCGGGACCCAGTACTTC
-	TRBD2	TRBV12-3/TRBV12-4	TRBJ2-1	CASSLKREVQFF	TGTGCCAGCAGTCTCAAGCGGGAGGTGCAGTTCTTC
many	-	TRBV7-2	TRBJ1-3	CASSRDTFSSGNTIYF	TGTGCCAGCAGCCGGGACACTTTTTCGTCCGGAAACACCATATATTTT
-	TRBD2	TRBV29-1	TRBJ2-7	CSALNWGGTSYEQYF	TGCAGCGCCCTTAACTGGGGGGGGACCTCCTACGAGCAGTACTTC
few	TRBD2	TRBV12-3/TRBV12-4	TRBJ2-7	CASTLSGSGYEQYF	TGTGCCAGCACTCTTAGCGGGAGCGGGTACGAGCAGTACTTC
-	-	TRBV18	TRBJ2-7	CASSPPTARYEQYF	TGTGCCAGCTCCCCGCCGACTGCCCGCTACGAGCAGTACTTC
few	-	TRBV12-3/TRBV12-4	TRBJ2-1	CASRRGGEQFF	TGTGCCAGCCGCAGGGGAGGAGAGCAGTTCTTC
-	-	TRBV12-3/TRBV12-4	TRBJ2-3	CASSLDSTGTDTQYF	TGTGCCAGCAGTCTGGACTCCACGGGCACAGATACGCAGTATTTT
many	-	TRBV11-2	TRBJ1-1	CASSVGFMNTEAFF	TGTGCCAGCAGCGTGGGCTTCATGAACACTGAAGCTTTCTTT
many	TRBD2	TRBV5-1	TRBJ2-2	CASSMGLAGAWTGELFF	TGCGCCAGCAGCATGGGACTAGCGGGAGCGTGGACCGGGGAGCTGTTTTTT
few	TRBD2	TRBV5-1	TRBJ2-2	CASSLAGLAGSTGELFF	TGCGCCAGCAGCTTGGCCGGTCTAGCGGGCTCCACCGGGGAGCTGTTTTTT
many	TRBD1	TRBV7-2	TRBJ1-3	CASSPGQGNTIYF	TGTGCCAGCTCACCGGGACAGGGAAACACCATATATTTT
many	-	TRBV14	TRBJ2-1	CASSHLTWTNEQFF	TGTGCCAGCAGCCACCTCACATGGACAAATGAGCAGTTCTTC
-	-	TRBV7-2	TRBJ2-7	CASSPRVSARAYEQYF	TGTGCCAGCAGCCCTAGGGTATCGGCTAGGGCCTACGAGCAGTACTTC
-	-	TRBV6-2/TRBV6-3	TRBJ1-1	CASKSPGNTEAFF	TGTGCCAGCAAATCCCCGGGGAACACTGAAGCTTTCTTT
few	TRBD1	TRBV5-1	TRBJ2-5	CASSQGQGGETQYF	TGCGCCAGCAGCCAAGGACAGGGTGGGGAGACCCAGTACTTC
-	-	TRBV24-1	TRBJ1-2	CATSDSGLNYGYTF	TGTGCCACCAGTGATTCAGGGCTTAACTATGGCTACACCTTC
-	-	TRBV5-1	TRBJ1-5	CASSSGTTNQPQHF	TGCGCCAGCAGCTCCGGGACCACAAATCAGCCCCAGCATTTT
few	-	TRBV7-9	TRBJ1-2	CASSPVGTNYGYTF	TGTGCCAGCAGCCCAGTGGGCACTAACTATGGCTACACCTTC
few	-	TRBV12-3/TRBV12-4	TRBJ1-2	CASSPPGDYGYTF	TGTGCCAGCAGTCCCCCGGGGGACTATGGCTACACCTTC
many	-	TRBV29-1	TRBJ1-1	CSVLRGEAFF	TGCAGCGTGCTCAGGGGAGAAGCTTTCTTT
many	TRBD1	TRBV12-3/TRBV12-4	TRBJ2-7	CASSLLGQGAHEQYF	TGTGCCAGCAGTCTGTTGGGACAGGGGGCCCACGAGCAGTACTTC
many	-	TRBV12-3/TRBV12-4	TRBJ1-1	CASSLRVGTEAFF	TGTGCCAGCAGTTTACGGGTCGGGACTGAAGCTTTCTTT
few	-	TRBV6-1	TRBJ2-1	CASSEEEKQFF	TGTGCCAGCAGTGAGGAAGAAAAGCAGTTCTTC
few	TRBD1	TRBV20-1	TRBJ1-5	CSGSGGTYSNQPQHF	TGCAGTGGGTCAGGGGGCACTTATAGCAATCAGCCCCAGCATTTT
-	TRBD2	TRBV3-1	TRBJ2-1	CASSQILAGGIDEQFF	TGTGCCAGCAGCCAAATTCTAGCGGGGGGCATCGATGAGCAGTTCTTC
-	-	TRBV11-2	TRBJ1-2	CASSSGTGGGAFDYGYTF	TGTGCCAGCAGCTCCGGTACCGGCGGCGGGGCATTTGACTATGGCTACACCTTC
many	-	TRBV6-6	TRBJ1-1	CASRGDTEAFF	TGTGCCAGCAGGGGGGACACTGAAGCTTTCTTT
-	-	TRBV20-1	TRBJ2-1	CSAPGAAAYNEQFF	TGCAGTGCTCCAGGGGCAGCGGCCTACAATGAGCAGTTCTTC